This T cell receptor (beta chain) was sequenced for a study of multiple sclerosis patients with progressive multifocal leukoencephalopathy. Points from the study as a whole: Less diverse TRB repertoires were suggested in most PML patients.

In regard to this clone: Its antigen is unidentified.

The time point: before natalizumab initiation. Assay: immunoSEQ multiplex PCR; the TCRdb copy retains only in-frame clones and omits some. The repertoire holds roughly 28,000 clones, 88% seen once, with about 1.1% in the top ten. Germline CDR1 and CDR2: SNHLY and FYNNEI. CDR3 size: 12 residues. Trimming took 7 bases from V and 7 from J, leaving 13 bases between them. The sequenced sample consisted of PBMCs. The TCR was taken from a human donor with multiple sclerosis. This chain joins TRBV2 and TRBJ1-2; no reliable D call. For the CDR3, the DNA is TGTGCCAGCACCCCCTCGGGGTTTGGCTACACCTTC. Translated: CASTPSGFGYTF.